The T cell receptor (beta chain) under discussion was sequenced for a study of tumor-infiltrating lymphocytes in oesophageal squamous cell carcinoma. Per germline, CDR1 SGHTA and CDR2 FQGTGA. This CDR3 has 13 residues. Deletions cut 5 bases from V and 5 bases from J, with 9 bases between. MiXCR, run by TCRdb on the PCR reads, gives a single entry per CDR3 protein. The sample holds 12,000 or so distinct CDR3 sequences; 55% are singletons and the top ten take around 42%. This receptor was obtained from a female donor with esophageal squamous cell carcinoma. The specimen sequenced was esophageal tumor tissue. This chain uses TRBV7-3 with TRBJ2-2; a possible D gene is TRBD2 (5 bases). The CDR3 nucleotides read TGTGCCAGCAGCCCCCCGGGAACCGGGGAGCTGTTTTTT. Its protein is CASSPPGTGELFF. The complete variable domain, with remaining parts taken from reference TRBV7-3 and TRBJ2-2, reads GAGVSQTPSNKVTEKGKYVELRCDPISGHTALYWYRQSLGQGPEFLIYFQGTGAADDSGLPNDRFFAVRPEGSVSTLKIQRTERGDSAVYLCASSPPGTGELFFGEGSRLTVL.